Below, 7 T cell receptor beta chains from the same sample are listed, as sequenced in a study of T cell responses to AZD1222 COVID-19 vaccine. Assay: immunoSEQ multiplex PCR; the TCRdb copy retains only in-frame clones and omits some. There are around 78,000 clones in the sample; around 90% occur only once, and roughly 1.4% lies in the top ten. Source: peripheral blood, taken 28 days after the second AZD1222 dose. The receptors were gathered from an adult who received the AZD1222 COVID-19 vaccine.

The gene calls are TRBV4-3 and TRBJ2-2, with TRBD2 as a possible D gene (5 bases). Trimming left V 1 base short and J 7 bases short, with 13 bases between. Germline CDR1 LGHNA, CDR2 YSLEER. The CDR3 runs 15 residues. The CDR3 DNA reads as TGCGCCAGCAGCCAAGTTCCGATACTAGTCGGGGAGCTGTTTTTT. Translated: CASSQVPILVGELFF.

Worth noting for this clone: Different DNA sequences within this sample yield the same CDR3. This chain links TRBV9 with TRBJ2-1; D unresolved. V shed 0 bases and J shed 7 bases, with 8 bases lying between them. The germline V gene encodes CDR1 SGDLS and CDR2 YYNGEE. CDR3 length equals 13 residues. In nucleotides, the CDR3 is TGTGCCAGCAGCGTAGCTTCGGGTAATGAGCAGTTCTTC. Translating it yields CASSVASGNEQFF.

The rearrangement joins TRBV19 to TRBJ2-1; TRBD2 might be the D (6 bases). The germline V gene encodes CDR1 LNHDA and CDR2 SQIVND (reference sequence). The CDR3 runs to 14 residues. V shed 10 bases and J shed 3 bases, with 16 bases lying between them. In nucleotides, the CDR3 is TGTGCCACCACCGGGACTGGCGTCTACAATGAGCAGTTCTTC. This gives the protein CATTGTGVYNEQFF.

V is TRBV27 and J is TRBJ2-3; the D call may be TRBD1 or TRBD2 (5 bases each). The germline CDR1 and CDR2 sequences are MNHEY and SMNVEV (reference sequence). With 3 bases removed from V and 0 bases from J, the gap between germline ends came to 10 bases. This CDR3 has 15 amino acids. The DNA of the CDR3 is TGTGCCAGCAGTTTCCTTGGGGGAAGCACAGATACGCAGTATTTT. Residues: CASSFLGGSTDTQYF.

The chain couples TRBV6-5 to TRBJ2-7; 10 bases fit TRBD1. The V gene's germline CDR1 is MNHEY and CDR2 SVGAGI. Trimming removed 0 bases from V and 4 bases from J; junction bases left unmatched: 6. The CDR3 totals 16 residues. The chain's CDR3 is CASSYSMTGGVYEQYF. For the CDR3, the DNA is TGTGCCAGCAGTTACTCGATGACAGGGGGCGTATACGAGCAGTACTTC.

This chain's CDR3 is CASSLDLRNYGYTF. The CDR3 bases are TGTGCCAGCAGCTTAGATCTCCGGAACTATGGCTACACCTTC. The chain uses TRBV11-2 and TRBJ1-2; D uncertain. This CDR3 is built from 14 residues. Germline V gene lookup returns CDR1 SGHAT and CDR2 FQNNGV. Trimming took off 0 bases at V and 2 bases at J, with 7 bases between the two ends.

This clone appeared once. This rearrangement joins TRBV19 to TRBJ1-5, with 8 bases lining up with TRBD1. Germline loops: CDR1 LNHDA, CDR2 SQIVND (reference sequence). With 5 bases clipped from V and 6 bases from J, the junction kept 9 bases outside the gene matches. This CDR3 comprises 15 residues. The CDR3 loop is CASSLGQGLSQPQHF. CDR3 DNA sequence: TGTGCCAGTAGTCTCGGACAGGGTTTGTCTCAGCCCCAGCATTTT.